A selection of T cell receptor beta chains follows, all from one sample in a study of shared clonotypes between healthy human individuals. Clones were sequenced by immunoSEQ multiplex PCR, and TCRdb holds only the in-frame ones, with some missing. The data contain 2,500,000 or so clones, roughly 90% of them singletons. The sample was naive CD4+ T cells from PBMCs. The receptor set was obtained from a man younger than 35 in good health. Some clones in this sample may be carry-over from other donors' samples. CDR3s include the opening cysteine and the closing phenylalanine or tryptophan. A D gene is named only where the DNA matches it firmly. Some rows have no size entry. The others give once, few or many, or a class for an expanded clone.

v_call: TRBV7-9
cdr3_length: 16
d_call: TRBD1
clone_size: -
j_call: TRBJ2-2
cdr3_nt: TGTGCCAGCAGCCCCCGGGACAGGGGGGAAACCGGGGAGCTGTTTTTT
cdr3_aa: CASSPRDRGETGELFF

v_call: TRBV28
cdr3_length: 13
d_call: -
clone_size: once
j_call: TRBJ2-6
cdr3_nt: TGTGCCAGCAGAAGCTCTGGGGCCAACGTCCTGACTTTC
cdr3_aa: CASRSSGANVLTF

v_call: TRBV28
cdr3_length: 16
d_call: -
clone_size: once
j_call: TRBJ1-2
cdr3_nt: TGTGCCAGCAGCCCTCTGGGGCAGGGACCTAACTATGGCTACACCTTC
cdr3_aa: CASSPLGQGPNYGYTF

v_call: TRBV19
cdr3_length: 18
d_call: -
clone_size: -
j_call: TRBJ2-6
cdr3_nt: TGTGCCAGTAGTGGAAACGGACGAGGCCTCTCCGGGGCCAACGTCCTGACTTTC
cdr3_aa: CASSGNGRGLSGANVLTF

v_call: TRBV11-1
cdr3_length: 15
d_call: TRBD1
clone_size: -
j_call: TRBJ2-5
cdr3_nt: TGTGCCAGCAGCTCTAGACAGGGAAGTAGGGAGACCCAGTACTTC
cdr3_aa: CASSSRQGSRETQYF

v_call: TRBV14
cdr3_length: 14
d_call: -
clone_size: -
j_call: TRBJ1-3
cdr3_nt: TGTGCCAGCAGCCAAGTCTTCTCTGGAAACACCATATATTTT
cdr3_aa: CASSQVFSGNTIYF

v_call: TRBV7-3
cdr3_length: 13
d_call: -
clone_size: few
j_call: TRBJ1-2
cdr3_nt: TGTGCCAGCAGCTCGTCGGGGGCGGAAGGCTACACCTTC
cdr3_aa: CASSSSGAEGYTF

v_call: TRBV28
cdr3_length: 11
d_call: TRBD2
clone_size: -
j_call: TRBJ2-1
cdr3_nt: TGTGCCAGCGTGACTAGCGGAACCCAGTTCTTC
cdr3_aa: CASVTSGTQFF

v_call: TRBV28
cdr3_length: 14
d_call: -
clone_size: -
j_call: TRBJ2-1
cdr3_nt: TGTGCCAGCAGTCTTCCTACTGTCTACAATGAGCAGTTCTTC
cdr3_aa: CASSLPTVYNEQFF

v_call: TRBV6-1
cdr3_length: 14
d_call: -
clone_size: -
j_call: TRBJ2-3
cdr3_nt: TGTGCCAGCAGTGAAAATCGCGGGACTTCCACGCAGTATTTT
cdr3_aa: CASSENRGTSTQYF

v_call: TRBV28
cdr3_length: 13
d_call: -
clone_size: -
j_call: TRBJ2-7
cdr3_nt: TGTGCCAGCAGTTTCGCAGGGACCTACGAGCAGTACTTC
cdr3_aa: CASSFAGTYEQYF

v_call: TRBV10-3
cdr3_length: 13
d_call: -
clone_size: -
j_call: TRBJ1-2
cdr3_nt: TGTGCCATCAGTGAGTCCCGCTTCGGTGGCTACACCTTC
cdr3_aa: CAISESRFGGYTF

v_call: TRBV6-6
cdr3_length: 10
d_call: -
clone_size: few
j_call: TRBJ2-2
cdr3_nt: TGTGCCAGCAGTACCGGGGAGCTGTTTTTT
cdr3_aa: CASSTGELFF

v_call: TRBV9
cdr3_length: 14
d_call: -
clone_size: -
j_call: TRBJ1-2
cdr3_nt: TGTGCCAGCAGCTCGAGTCCCAGGGGAAGCGGCTACACCTTC
cdr3_aa: CASSSSPRGSGYTF

v_call: TRBV14
cdr3_length: 14
d_call: -
clone_size: -
j_call: TRBJ1-1
cdr3_nt: TGTGCCAGCAGCCACCCCGGATCAGTCACTGAAGCTTTCTTT
cdr3_aa: CASSHPGSVTEAFF

v_call: TRBV11-2
cdr3_length: 16
d_call: TRBD2
clone_size: -
j_call: TRBJ2-1
cdr3_nt: TGTGCCAGCAGTCGACTAGCGCCTACTATAAACAATGAGCAGTTCTTC
cdr3_aa: CASSRLAPTINNEQFF

v_call: TRBV6-1
cdr3_length: 13
d_call: -
clone_size: -
j_call: TRBJ2-2
cdr3_nt: TGTGCCACGGCGAGAGTGGGGATCGGGGAGCTGTTTTTT
cdr3_aa: CATARVGIGELFF

v_call: TRBV28
cdr3_length: 14
d_call: -
clone_size: -
j_call: TRBJ1-5
cdr3_nt: TGTGCCAGCACTCCCTCGTTGGGTGGTCAGCCCCAGCATTTT
cdr3_aa: CASTPSLGGQPQHF

v_call: TRBV27
cdr3_length: 16
d_call: TRBD1
clone_size: -
j_call: TRBJ1-1
cdr3_nt: TGTGCCAGCAGTTTCCCGGGACAGGGAACGAACACTGAAGCTTTCTTT
cdr3_aa: CASSFPGQGTNTEAFF

v_call: TRBV18
cdr3_length: 15
d_call: -
clone_size: -
j_call: TRBJ2-2
cdr3_nt: TGTGCCAGCTCACCCCTTATTGGTAACACCGGGGAGCTGTTTTTT
cdr3_aa: CASSPLIGNTGELFF

v_call: TRBV7-2
cdr3_length: 16
d_call: TRBD1
clone_size: -
j_call: TRBJ2-5
cdr3_nt: TGTGCCAGCAGCTTACCGGGACAGGGGGTGGGGGAGACCCAGTACTTC
cdr3_aa: CASSLPGQGVGETQYF

v_call: TRBV5-1
cdr3_length: 16
d_call: -
clone_size: -
j_call: TRBJ1-2
cdr3_nt: TGCGCCAGCAGCTGGGCACCACAGGGCACAGTCTATGGCTACACCTTC
cdr3_aa: CASSWAPQGTVYGYTF

v_call: TRBV7-2
cdr3_length: 12
d_call: -
clone_size: -
j_call: TRBJ1-2
cdr3_nt: TGTGCCAGCAGCCCGTCGGCGCAGGGCTACACCTTC
cdr3_aa: CASSPSAQGYTF

v_call: TRBV4-2
cdr3_length: 15
d_call: TRBD1
clone_size: once
j_call: TRBJ2-3
cdr3_nt: TGTGCCAGCAGCCAAGGGGACAGGGGGCCAGATACGCAGTATTTT
cdr3_aa: CASSQGDRGPDTQYF

v_call: TRBV5-1
cdr3_length: 13
d_call: -
clone_size: -
j_call: TRBJ1-2
cdr3_nt: TGCGCCAGCAGCCAAGACGTACAGGGTTCCCACCACTTC
cdr3_aa: CASSQDVQGSHHF

v_call: TRBV25-1
cdr3_length: 15
d_call: -
clone_size: -
j_call: TRBJ2-6
cdr3_nt: TGTGCCAGCAGTGATCCCCTCTCTGGGGCCAACGTCCTGACTTTC
cdr3_aa: CASSDPLSGANVLTF

v_call: TRBV28
cdr3_length: 13
d_call: -
clone_size: -
j_call: TRBJ1-2
cdr3_nt: TGTGCCAGCAGTTTAAAGCTTCCTCATGGCTACACCTTC
cdr3_aa: CASSLKLPHGYTF

v_call: TRBV19
cdr3_length: 17
d_call: -
clone_size: -
j_call: TRBJ1-3
cdr3_nt: TGTGCCAGTAGTAATAAGCGAGGACAGAGCTCTGGAAACACCATATATTTT
cdr3_aa: CASSNKRGQSSGNTIYF

v_call: TRBV19
cdr3_length: 14
d_call: -
clone_size: -
j_call: TRBJ2-2
cdr3_nt: TGTGCCACGCTGCAGCCGGGCGGGACCGGGGAGCTGTTTTTT
cdr3_aa: CATLQPGGTGELFF

v_call: TRBV11-2
cdr3_length: 16
d_call: -
clone_size: -
j_call: TRBJ2-3
cdr3_nt: TGTGCCAGCAGCTCTAGCGGACAGCTTATCGGGGATACGCAGTATTTT
cdr3_aa: CASSSSGQLIGDTQYF

v_call: TRBV5-4
cdr3_length: 16
d_call: TRBD1
clone_size: -
j_call: TRBJ2-2
cdr3_nt: TGTGCCAGCAGCCGCACCCCGGGACAGGGGATCGGGGAGCTGTTTTTT
cdr3_aa: CASSRTPGQGIGELFF

v_call: TRBV28
cdr3_length: 13
d_call: -
clone_size: -
j_call: TRBJ2-7
cdr3_nt: TGTGCCAGCGCCGGGGCAGCTCCCTACGAGCAGTACTTC
cdr3_aa: CASAGAAPYEQYF

v_call: TRBV5-1
cdr3_length: 14
d_call: TRBD1
clone_size: -
j_call: TRBJ1-2
cdr3_nt: TGCGCCAGCAGCCCACTACAGGGGGCTGGGGGCTACACCTTC
cdr3_aa: CASSPLQGAGGYTF

v_call: TRBV28
cdr3_length: 15
d_call: -
clone_size: -
j_call: TRBJ2-5
cdr3_nt: TGTGCCAGCAGTTTAGGGGGGGCAGAGGGAGAGACCCAGTACTTC
cdr3_aa: CASSLGGAEGETQYF

v_call: TRBV7-2
cdr3_length: 13
d_call: -
clone_size: -
j_call: TRBJ2-7
cdr3_nt: TGTGCCAGCCGGGGAAGGAGCTCCTACGAGCAGTACTTC
cdr3_aa: CASRGRSSYEQYF

v_call: TRBV5-1
cdr3_length: 15
d_call: -
clone_size: -
j_call: TRBJ2-2
cdr3_nt: TGCGCCAGCAGCCGCCCAAAGGATGGTAGCGGGGAGCTGTTTTTT
cdr3_aa: CASSRPKDGSGELFF

v_call: TRBV7-2
cdr3_length: 13
d_call: TRBD1
clone_size: -
j_call: TRBJ2-7
cdr3_nt: TGTGCCAGCGGCTTACAGGGGCATAGCGAGCAGTACTTC
cdr3_aa: CASGLQGHSEQYF

v_call: TRBV20-1
cdr3_length: 11
d_call: -
clone_size: -
j_call: TRBJ1-1
cdr3_nt: TGCAGTGCTAGGTTCCTTCCTGAAGCTTTCTTT
cdr3_aa: CSARFLPEAFF

v_call: TRBV25-1
cdr3_length: 12
d_call: -
clone_size: -
j_call: TRBJ2-3
cdr3_nt: TGTGCCAGCAGTGAACCCGCAGATACGCAGTATTTT
cdr3_aa: CASSEPADTQYF

v_call: TRBV18
cdr3_length: 16
d_call: -
clone_size: -
j_call: TRBJ2-7
cdr3_nt: TGTGCCAGCTCACCACTCAGTAGCCCCACAATCTACGAGCAGTACTTC
cdr3_aa: CASSPLSSPTIYEQYF

v_call: TRBV5-1
cdr3_length: 15
d_call: TRBD1
clone_size: few
j_call: TRBJ1-1
cdr3_nt: TGCGCCAGCAGCCTTTCGGGACAGTCGAACACTGAAGCTTTCTTT
cdr3_aa: CASSLSGQSNTEAFF

v_call: TRBV6-1
cdr3_length: 17
d_call: TRBD2
clone_size: -
j_call: TRBJ2-1
cdr3_nt: TGTGCCAGCAGTGACGGGACTAGCGGGAGGGCCAGAAATGAGCAGTTCTTC
cdr3_aa: CASSDGTSGRARNEQFF

v_call: TRBV28
cdr3_length: 17
d_call: -
clone_size: -
j_call: TRBJ1-2
cdr3_nt: TGTGCCAGCAGTTATCCGATTAGGCAGGGACCGAACTATGGCTACACCTTC
cdr3_aa: CASSYPIRQGPNYGYTF

v_call: TRBV6-1
cdr3_length: 16
d_call: TRBD2
clone_size: -
j_call: TRBJ2-7
cdr3_nt: TGTGCCAGCAGTGATTATCTAGCGGGGCCATCCTACGAGCAGTACTTC
cdr3_aa: CASSDYLAGPSYEQYF

v_call: TRBV28
cdr3_length: 13
d_call: TRBD2
clone_size: -
j_call: TRBJ2-1
cdr3_nt: TGTGCCAGCAGGGTGATCGGGAGGGTTGAGCAGTTCTTC
cdr3_aa: CASRVIGRVEQFF